The clone carrying this TCR beta chain was recorded many times. Its antigen is currently unknown. The record originates from a study of breast tumors, draining lymph nodes, adjacent tissues. Study outcomes and limitations: The lymph node origin of tumor T cells was framed as consistent with a hypothesis, not demonstrated.

TCRdb redid the calling of the multiplex PCR reads with MiXCR, one entry per CDR3 protein. Seen here are 150,000 to 200,000 distinct CDR3 sequences, around a third observed once, and the top ten hold about 3.8%. V shed 6 bases and J shed 4 bases, with 9 bases lying between them. The CDR3 totals 12 residues. The germline V gene encodes CDR1 MNHEY and CDR2 SVGEGT. Breast cancer patients provided tissue from their axillary draining lymph nodes. J is TRBJ1-2 and V is TRBV6-2 or TRBV6-3; possible D gene TRBD1, 6 bases. The sample was axillary lymph node tissue. The source is a female donor with breast cancer. Some clones in this sample may be carry-over from other donors' samples. This chain's CDR3 is CASSRQAYGYTF. The DNA of the CDR3 is TGTGCCAGCAGCAGACAGGCCTATGGCTACACCTTC.